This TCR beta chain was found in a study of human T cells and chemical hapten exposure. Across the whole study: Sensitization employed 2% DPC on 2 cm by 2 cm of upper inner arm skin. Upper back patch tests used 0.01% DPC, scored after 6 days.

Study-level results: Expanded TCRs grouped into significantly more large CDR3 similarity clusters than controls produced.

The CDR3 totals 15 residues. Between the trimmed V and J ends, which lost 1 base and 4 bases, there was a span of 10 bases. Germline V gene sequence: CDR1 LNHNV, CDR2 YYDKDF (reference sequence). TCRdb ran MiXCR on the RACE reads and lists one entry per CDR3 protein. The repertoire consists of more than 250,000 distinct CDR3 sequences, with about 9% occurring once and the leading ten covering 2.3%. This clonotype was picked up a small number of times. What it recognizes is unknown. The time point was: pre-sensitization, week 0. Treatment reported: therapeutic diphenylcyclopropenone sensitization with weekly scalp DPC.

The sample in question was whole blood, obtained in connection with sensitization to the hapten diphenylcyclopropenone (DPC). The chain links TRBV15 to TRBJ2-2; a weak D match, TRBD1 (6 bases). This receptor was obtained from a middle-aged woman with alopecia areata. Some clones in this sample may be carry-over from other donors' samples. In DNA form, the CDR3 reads TGTGCCACCAGCAGAGGTGGACAGATCACCGGGGAGCTGTTTTTT. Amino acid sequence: CATSRGGQITGELFF. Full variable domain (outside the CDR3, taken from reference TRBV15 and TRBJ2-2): DAMVIQNPRYQVTQFGKPVTLSCSQTLNHNVMYWYQQKSSQAPKLLFHYYDKDFNNEADTPDNFQSRRPNTSFCFLDIRSPGLGDTAMYLCATSRGGQITGELFFGEGSRLTVL.